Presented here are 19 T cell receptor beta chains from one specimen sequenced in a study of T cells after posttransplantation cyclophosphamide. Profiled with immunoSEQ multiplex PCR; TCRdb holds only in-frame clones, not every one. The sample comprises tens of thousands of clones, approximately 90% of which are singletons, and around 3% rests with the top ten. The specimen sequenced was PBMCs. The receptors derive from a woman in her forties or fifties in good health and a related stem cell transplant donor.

CDR3 DNA sequence: TGCGCCAGCAGTGATTTCGGAGAGACCCAGTACTTC. This encodes CASSDFGETQYF. The rearrangement uses TRBV10-1 and TRBJ2-5; no reliable D call. The V end lost 3 bases, the J end lost 4 bases, and 6 bases lay between the germline ends. This CDR3 comprises 12 residues. The V gene's germline CDR1 is WNHNN and CDR2 SYGVQD (reference sequence).

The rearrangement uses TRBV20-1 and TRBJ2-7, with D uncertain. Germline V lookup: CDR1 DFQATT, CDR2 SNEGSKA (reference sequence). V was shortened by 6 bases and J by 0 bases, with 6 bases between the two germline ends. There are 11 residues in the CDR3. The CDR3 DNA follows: TGCAGTGCCCAGGTCTCCTACGAGCAGTACTTC. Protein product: CSAQVSYEQYF.

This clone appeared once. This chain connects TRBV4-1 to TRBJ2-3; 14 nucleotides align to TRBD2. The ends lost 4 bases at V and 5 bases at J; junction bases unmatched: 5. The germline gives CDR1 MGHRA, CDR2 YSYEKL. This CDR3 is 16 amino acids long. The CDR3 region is CASSLTSGGAGDTQYF. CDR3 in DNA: TGCGCCAGCAGCCTGACTAGCGGGGGGGCGGGAGATACGCAGTATTTT.

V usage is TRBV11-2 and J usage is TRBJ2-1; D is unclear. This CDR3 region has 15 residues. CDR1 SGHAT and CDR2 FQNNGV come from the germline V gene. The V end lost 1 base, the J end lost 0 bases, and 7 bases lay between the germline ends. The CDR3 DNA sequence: TGTGCCAGCAGCTTAGCGGTTCTCTCCTACAATGAGCAGTTCTTC. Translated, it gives CASSLAVLSYNEQFF.

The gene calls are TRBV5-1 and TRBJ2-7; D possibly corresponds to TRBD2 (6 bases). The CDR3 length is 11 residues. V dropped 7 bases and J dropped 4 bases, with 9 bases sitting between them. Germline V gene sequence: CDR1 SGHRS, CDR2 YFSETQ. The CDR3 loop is CASSGGYEQYF. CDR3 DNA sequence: TGCGCCAGCTCCGGGGGTTACGAGCAGTACTTC.

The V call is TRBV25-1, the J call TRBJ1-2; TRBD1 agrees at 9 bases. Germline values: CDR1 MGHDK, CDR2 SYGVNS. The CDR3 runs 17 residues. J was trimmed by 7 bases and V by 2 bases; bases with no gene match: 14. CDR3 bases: TGTGCCAGCAGTGAAAAAGGTGGGGCGGGACAGGGAGGTGGCTACACCTTC. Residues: CASSEKGGAGQGGGYTF.

The CDR3 sequence: CASSPTDRDDTEAFF. CDR3 bases: TGTGCCAGCAGCCCAACGGACAGGGATGACACTGAAGCTTTCTTT. The rearrangement links TRBV14 to TRBJ1-1, with TRBD1 identical over 8 bases. Germline assignment: CDR1 SGHDN and CDR2 FVKESK. The CDR3 is made up of 15 amino acids. The V gene end was trimmed by 4 bases and the J gene end by 3 bases; junction bases not matched to a gene: 7.

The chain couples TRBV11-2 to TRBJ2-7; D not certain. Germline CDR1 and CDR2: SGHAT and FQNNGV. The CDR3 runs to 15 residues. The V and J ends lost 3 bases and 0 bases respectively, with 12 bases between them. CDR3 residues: CASSFQNSPSYEQYF. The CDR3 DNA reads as TGTGCCAGCAGCTTCCAGAACAGCCCCTCCTACGAGCAGTACTTC.

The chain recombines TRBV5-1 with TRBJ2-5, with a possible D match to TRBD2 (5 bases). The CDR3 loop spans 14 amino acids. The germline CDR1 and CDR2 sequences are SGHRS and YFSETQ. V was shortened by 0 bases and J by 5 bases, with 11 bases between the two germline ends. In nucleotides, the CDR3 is TGCGCCAGCAGCTTGGCCGTACTAGAGGAGACCCAGTACTTC. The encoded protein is CASSLAVLEETQYF.

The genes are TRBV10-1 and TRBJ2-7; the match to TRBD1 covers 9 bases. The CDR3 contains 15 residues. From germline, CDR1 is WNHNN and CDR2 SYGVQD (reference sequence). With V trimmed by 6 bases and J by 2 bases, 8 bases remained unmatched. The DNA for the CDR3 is TGCGCCAGCAGCACCTCCGGGACAGGGCCCTACGAGCAGTACTTC. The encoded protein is CASSTSGTGPYEQYF.

The CDR3 DNA is TGTGCCAGTAGGACGGACAGGCGGATGAACACTGAAGCTTTCTTT. Translation: CASRTDRRMNTEAFF. The chain links TRBV19 to TRBJ1-1; 7 bases are a match to TRBD1. V gave up 6 bases and J gave up 0 bases; unmatched junction bases: 7. The CDR3 runs 15 residues. Germline assignment: CDR1 LNHDA and CDR2 SQIVND (reference sequence).

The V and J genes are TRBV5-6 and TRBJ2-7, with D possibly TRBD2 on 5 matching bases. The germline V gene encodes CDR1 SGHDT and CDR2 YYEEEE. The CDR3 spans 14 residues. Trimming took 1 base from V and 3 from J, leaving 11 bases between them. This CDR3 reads CASSLFARGYEQYF. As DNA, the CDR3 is TGTGCCAGCAGCTTGTTTGCTCGGGGCTACGAGCAGTACTTC.

CDR3 region: CASSWETGGQETQYF. In nucleotides, the CDR3 is TGCGCCAGCAGCTGGGAGACAGGGGGCCAAGAGACCCAGTACTTC. The chain uses TRBV5-1 and TRBJ2-5; 9 nucleotides agree with TRBD1. This CDR3 has 15 residues. Germline V gives CDR1 SGHRS, CDR2 YFSETQ. After removal of 3 bases from V and 1 base from J, the junction contained 4 bases not matched to a gene.

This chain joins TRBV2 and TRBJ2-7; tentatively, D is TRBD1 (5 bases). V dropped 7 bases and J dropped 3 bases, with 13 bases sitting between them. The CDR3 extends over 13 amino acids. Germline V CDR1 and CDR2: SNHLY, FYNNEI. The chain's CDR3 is CASKGDSLYEQYF. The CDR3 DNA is TGTGCCAGCAAAGGAGACAGCCTCTACGAGCAGTACTTC.

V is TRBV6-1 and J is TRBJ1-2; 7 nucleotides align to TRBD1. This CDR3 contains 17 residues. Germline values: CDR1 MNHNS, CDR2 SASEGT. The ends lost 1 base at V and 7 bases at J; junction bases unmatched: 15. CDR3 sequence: CASSEGGGTERRGGYTF. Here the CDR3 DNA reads TGTGCCAGCAGTGAAGGGGGTGGGACAGAGAGAAGGGGTGGCTACACCTTC.

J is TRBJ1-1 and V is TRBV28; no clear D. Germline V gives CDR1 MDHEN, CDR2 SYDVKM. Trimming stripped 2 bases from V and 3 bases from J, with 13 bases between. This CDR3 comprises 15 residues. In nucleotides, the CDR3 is TGTGCCAGCAGTTTAAGTCGGACTCGAGACACTGAAGCTTTCTTT. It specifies CASSLSRTRDTEAFF.

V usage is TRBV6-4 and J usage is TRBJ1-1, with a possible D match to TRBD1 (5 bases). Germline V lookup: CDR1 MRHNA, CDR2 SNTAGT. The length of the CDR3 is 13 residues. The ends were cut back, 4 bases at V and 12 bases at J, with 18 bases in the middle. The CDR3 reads CASSATLQGRTFF. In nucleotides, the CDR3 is TGTGCCAGCAGTGCAACTTTGCAGGGTAGAACTTTCTTT.

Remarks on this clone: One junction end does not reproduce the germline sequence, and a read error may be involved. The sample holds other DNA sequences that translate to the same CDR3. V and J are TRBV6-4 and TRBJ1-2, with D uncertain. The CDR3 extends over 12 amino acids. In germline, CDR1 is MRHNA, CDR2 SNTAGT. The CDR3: CASSEWSYGYTF. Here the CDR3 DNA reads TGCGCCAGCAGTGAATGGAGTTATGGCTACACCTTC.

CDR3 protein: CASSLEAGLRETQYF. The CDR3 region has the DNA TGTGCCAGCAGCTTAGAGGCGGGTTTGCGGGAGACCCAGTACTTC. This rearrangement joins TRBV11-3 to TRBJ2-5; weak D call: TRBD2 (5 bases). The V and J ends lost 0 bases and 5 bases respectively, with 13 bases between them. The CDR3 has 15 residues. In germline, CDR1 is SGHNT, CDR2 YENEEA.